The 14 T cell receptor beta chains below all came from one sample that was sequenced in a study of cytomegalovirus exposure and HLA in healthy donors. PCR amplification relied on 60 Vbeta primers (plus 13 Jbeta primers). Profiled with immunoSEQ multiplex PCR; TCRdb holds only in-frame clones, not every one. This table holds approximately 170,000 clones, about 80% found once. The source material was PBMCs. The receptor set was obtained from a man between 18 and 35 years old in good health and CMV-seropositive.

The CDR3 DNA sequence: TGTGCCAGCAGCACCGGGTTTGACAGAGGGGGGGATGAGCAGTTCTTC. Translating gives CASSTGFDRGGDEQFF. The gene calls are TRBV5-4 and TRBJ2-1; a weak D match, TRBD2 (7 bases). The CDR3 is 16 amino acids. The germline gives CDR1 SGHNT, CDR2 YYREEE (reference sequence). The V and J ends lost 4 bases and 8 bases respectively, with 22 bases between them.

A note on this clone: The junction and the germline gene differ at one end; a read error may be behind it. The chain combines TRBV7-9 with TRBJ2-2; a possible D gene is TRBD1 (8 bases). The germline CDR1 and CDR2 sequences are SEHNR and FQNEAQ (reference sequence). The CDR3 sequence is 17 residues long. CDR3 amino acids: CASSPIGGDRNTGELLF. CDR3 coding DNA: TGTGCCAGCAGCCCCATAGGGGGGGACAGGAACACCGGGGAGCTGCTTTTT. Drawing the rest from reference TRBV7-9 and TRBJ2-2, the complete variable domain is DTGVSQNPRHKITKRGQNVTFRCDPISEHNRLYWYRQTLGQGPEFLTYFQNEAQLEKSRLLSDRFSAERPKGSFSTLEIQRTEQGDSAMYLCASSPIGGDRNTGELLFGEGSRLTVL.

Points on this clone: Here the CDR3 omits its conserved ending phenylalanine or tryptophan, so a read error is the likely source. The J gene is TRBJ1-6, the V gene TRBV6-1, with a tentative D call TRBD1 (6 bases). V was cut by 10 bases and J by 12 bases, with 19 bases left in between. This CDR3 region has 13 residues. Germline V gene lookup returns CDR1 MNHNS and CDR2 SASEGT. The CDR3 spells CATRRDTLRPLHL. CDR3 nucleotides: TGTGCCACCCGCCGGGACACCTTACGACCCCTCCACCTT.

The V call is TRBV18, the J call TRBJ2-1; tentative D call: TRBD2 (6 bases). The V end was cut by 4 bases, the J end by 4 bases, with 17 bases between. Looked up from germline, CDR1 is KGHSH and CDR2 is LQKENI. The CDR3 consists of 16 residues. The CDR3 spells CASSLGSQRVYNEQFF. CDR3 in DNA: TGTGCCAGCTCACTCGGGAGCCAGCGGGTATACAATGAGCAGTTCTTC.

DNA of the CDR3: TGTGCCAGTCAGGGACATACAGATACGCAGTATTTT. Protein: CASQGHTDTQYF. V and J are TRBV7-6 and TRBJ2-3, with a possible D match to TRBD1 (6 bases). Deletions cut 9 bases from V and 3 bases from J, with 10 bases between. This CDR3 spans 12 amino acids. The V gene's germline CDR1 is SGHVS and CDR2 FNYEAQ.

The chain has TRBV7-9 and TRBJ2-3; 7 nucleotides match TRBD2. V lost 5 bases and J lost 1; bases outside the gene matches: 6. Germline assignment: CDR1 SEHNR and CDR2 FQNEAQ (reference sequence). This CDR3 has 15 amino acids. The CDR3 sequence: CASSLGLVGTDTQYF. The CDR3, as DNA: TGTGCCAGCAGCCTCGGACTAGTCGGCACAGATACGCAGTATTTT.

This chain connects TRBV5-1 to TRBJ2-5; the match to TRBD1 covers 9 bases. The junction had 10 bases not matched to a gene; V was cut back by 1 base and J by 0 bases. Germline V gene lookup returns CDR1 SGHRS and CDR2 YFSETQ. This CDR3 contains 18 residues. CDR3 region: CASSLLSWDREYQETQYF. The CDR3 coding sequence is TGCGCCAGCAGCTTGCTAAGTTGGGACAGGGAATACCAAGAGACCCAGTACTTC.

This clone occurred a few times. The sample holds other DNA sequences that translate to the same CDR3. The CDR3 region has the DNA TGTGCCAGCAGCTGGGACAGCAAGAATCAGCCCCAGCATTTT. It encodes CASSWDSKNQPQHF. V gene TRBV7-9 combines with J gene TRBJ1-5, with 7 bases lining up with TRBD1. This CDR3 region has 14 residues. The germline gives CDR1 SEHNR, CDR2 FQNEAQ (reference sequence). With 4 bases clipped from V and 4 bases from J, the junction kept 4 bases outside the gene matches.

V gene TRBV2 combines with J gene TRBJ2-3; 7 nucleotides align to TRBD2. Germline trimming cut 0 bases from V and 4 bases from J; bases unmatched to any gene: 7. The CDR3 covers 16 residues. CDR1 and CDR2 from the germline V gene are SNHLY and FYNNEI. For the CDR3, the DNA is TGTGCCAGCAGTGAAGCGAGAGTGGGGGGGGCAGATACGCAGTATTTT. Its protein product is CASSEARVGGADTQYF.

J is TRBJ2-3 and V is TRBV7-2; D unresolved. Germline CDR1 SGHTA, CDR2 FQGNSA. This CDR3 has 12 residues. V lost 5 bases to trimming and J lost 3 bases, with 6 bases between them. For the CDR3, the DNA is TGTGCCAGCAGCCTACAGACAGATACGCAGTATTTT. Protein: CASSLQTDTQYF.

This chain's CDR3 is CAISLGGGLADTQYF. Here the CDR3 DNA reads TGTGCCATCAGTCTCGGCGGAGGCCTGGCAGATACGCAGTATTTT. The chain is built from TRBV10-3 and TRBJ2-3; tentatively, D is TRBD2 (5 bases). CDR3 size: 15 residues. Germline lookup yields CDR1 ENHRY and CDR2 SYGVKD. V was pared by 5 bases and J by 4 bases, with 16 bases between.

The gene calls are TRBV30 and TRBJ2-1; weak D call: TRBD2 (5 bases). Per germline, CDR1 GTSNPN and CDR2 SVGIG (reference sequence). The V end lost 2 bases, the J end lost 0 bases, and 11 bases lay between the germline ends. The CDR3 is 15 residues long. The CDR3 reads CAWSSGESSYNEQFF. In nucleotides, the CDR3 is TGTGCCTGGAGTTCCGGGGAAAGCTCCTACAATGAGCAGTTCTTC.

The V gene is TRBV29-1, the J gene TRBJ1-2; TRBD1 matches at 10 bases. This CDR3 contains 19 residues. Losses at the gene ends were 5 bases for V and 2 bases for J; bases not matched to a gene: 20. Germline V gene lookup returns CDR1 SQVTM and CDR2 ANQGSEA. In nucleotides, the CDR3 is TGCAGCGTTCCCACCACCGGGACAGGGGAAGTTGGACCCAACTATGGCTACACCTTC. Protein sequence: CSVPTTGTGEVGPNYGYTF.

This chain joins TRBV5-6 and TRBJ2-3, with 11 nucleotides matching TRBD2. Germline CDR1 SGHDT, CDR2 YYEEEE. The V and J ends lost 7 bases and 1 base, in that order; junction bases with no gene match: 2. This CDR3 region has 14 residues. Written as DNA, the CDR3 is TGTGCCAGCCAGGGACTAGCGGGCACAGATACGCAGTATTTT. It yields the protein CASQGLAGTDTQYF.